Shown below are 5 T cell receptor beta chains from a single sample sequenced in a study of STAT3 mutations in large granular lymphocyte leukemia. Study-level points and caveats: Every T-cell large granular lymphocyte leukemia patient had at least one immunodominant TCR beta clonotype.

The method was immunoSEQ multiplex PCR; TCRdb's version includes in-frame clones alone and lacks a portion of them. This table holds approximately 13,000 clones, around nine tenths found once. Their target antigens are unknown. The source material was peripheral blood mononuclear cells. The receptors originated from a man aged 40-49 years with T-cell large granular lymphocyte leukemia. Some clones in this sample may be carry-over from other donors' samples.

The CDR3 coding sequence is TGTGCCAGCGAGTCCGTTGGGCCTGAAGCTTTCTTT. Translating it yields CASESVGPEAFF. The rearrangement joins TRBV11-2 to TRBJ1-1; D is uncertain. This CDR3 spans 12 amino acids. The germline V and J ends were trimmed by 8 bases and 6 bases, with 13 bases remaining between them. Looked up from germline, CDR1 is SGHAT and CDR2 is FQNNGV.

J is TRBJ2-5 and V is TRBV7-9; TRBD2 matches 7 bases. This CDR3 has 14 amino acids. The germline CDR1 and CDR2 sequences are SEHNR and FQNEAQ (reference sequence). The ends lost 5 bases at V and 2 bases at J; junction bases unmatched: 5. CDR3 sequence: CASSVGGGQETQYF. In DNA form, the CDR3 reads TGTGCCAGCAGCGTGGGGGGGGGACAAGAGACCCAGTACTTC.

The CDR3 here is CAISEQVLYGYTF. The CDR3 DNA follows: TGTGCCATCAGTGAGCAGGTTCTCTATGGCTACACCTTC. The rearrangement uses TRBV10-3 and TRBJ1-2; no clear D gene. Trimming pared 2 bases from V and 4 bases from J, leaving 8 bases between. This CDR3 is built from 13 residues. From germline, CDR1 is ENHRY and CDR2 SYGVKD.

The rearrangement links TRBV7-2 to TRBJ1-5, with D uncertain. The germline V gene encodes CDR1 SGHTA and CDR2 FQGNSA. The CDR3 contains 12 residues. Trimming cost V 1 base and J 5 bases, with 3 bases left between them. CDR3 loop: CASSLDHQPQHF. As DNA, the CDR3 is TGTGCCAGCAGCTTAGACCATCAGCCCCAGCATTTT. Full variable domain (outside the CDR3, taken from reference TRBV7-2 and TRBJ1-5): GAGVSQSPSNKVTEKGKDVELRCDPISGHTALYWYRQSLGQGLEFLIYFQGNSAPDKSGLPSDRFSAERTGGSVSTLTIQRTQQEDSAVYLCASSLDHQPQHFGDGTRLSIL.

The V and J genes are TRBV5-1 and TRBJ2-5; either TRBD1 or TRBD2 may fit D (5 bases each). The CDR3 extends over 15 amino acids. Trimming left V 4 bases short and J 4 bases short, with 17 bases between. Germline V gene data show CDR1 as SGHRS and CDR2 as YFSETQ. CDR3: CASSGGSGGGETQYF. DNA of the CDR3: TGCGCCAGCAGCGGGGGTTCCGGTGGGGGAGAGACCCAGTACTTC.